This TCR beta chain was obtained from a study of OX40 agonist ivuxolimab in advanced cancers. Turning to the study itself: Earlier anti-PD-1, anti-PD-L1 or anti-CTLA-4 therapy was permitted; under 50% had received some.

About this clone: The antigen remains unidentified.

Sequencing was performed with immunoSEQ multiplex PCR; in TCRdb, only in-frame clones are kept and a portion is missing. The data show 100,000 or so clones, less than 85% seen once. The CDR3 spans 14 residues. Germline CDR1 WSHSY, CDR2 SAAADI. Regarding the study as a whole: With doses of 0.1 to 3.0 mg/kg, CD4+ and CD8+ blood T cells had undergone clonal expansion by week 6. Undetermined was the antigen specificity of the expanded peripheral T cells. CD8+ T cells were the subset that, on average, had more expanded clones than CD4+.

The chain carries TRBV10-2 and TRBJ2-5; D might be TRBD1 (5 bases). The assigned J gene may be wrong: the sequence end matches TRBJ2-7 better. The sequence was collected from an adult with an advanced solid tumor such as melanoma, head and neck, liver or kidney cancer. Sequences were derived from CD4+ or CD8+ T cells sorted from blood, sampled in a trial of the OX40 agonist ivuxolimab. The CDR3 nucleotides are TGCGCCAGCAGTGAAGACAGAAGCTCCTACGAGCAGTACTTC. It translates to CASSEDRSSYEQYF.